A single T cell receptor beta chain is shown here with its context. Its antigen is still unknown. No quality values exist for individual bases; no much larger clone is one base distant. In the ophthalmopathy patients, disease was moderately to severely active, with a Clinical Activity Score of 3 or more, a NOSPECS grade of 4 or more, and a duration of less than 3 months. Exclusion was applied to patients with uncontrolled infections, other autoimmune diseases, pregnancy or lactation. Diagnoses were established on the basis of clinical symptoms, serum thyroxine and TRAb, thyroid ultrasound, and orbital computed tomography. PBMCs were isolated from more than 9 ml of fresh peripheral blood by Ficoll-Paque density gradient centrifugation. Total RNA was extracted using Trizol reagent, and RNA quality was assessed on an Agilent 2100 Bioanalyzer. The sample comes from a study of T cells in Graves' hyperthyroidism and ophthalmopathy (dated by TCRdb to 2018 to 2020). General notes on the study: Peripheral blood samples were taken at the time of initial diagnosis, prior to any treatment. To identify distinguishing TCR V-J signatures, a discovery cohort of 100 or so patients was used, comprising 40 to 45 with Graves' ophthalmopathy and approximately 57 with stable Graves' hyperthyroidism. Prospective prediction of ophthalmopathy was tested in an independent validation cohort consisting of 18 to 20 hyperthyroidism patients and some 16 patients who later progressed to ophthalmopathy. The 100 or so discovery patients were randomly split 7:3 into training and test sets. Thyroid tissue and blood T-cell repertoires from more than five Graves' hyperthyroidism patients were also compared in the study. After blood sampling, hyperthyroidism patients were treated with methimazole at a starting dose of 30 mg daily, and ophthalmopathy patients were treated with high-dose intravenous methylprednisolone. The paper reports TCR Vbeta CDR3 sequencing of some 140 peripheral blood samples: around 45 ophthalmopathy, under 85 hyperthyroidism and around 17 progressor patients. General study outcomes and caveats: Most expanded thyroid clonotypes (frequency above 0.001) were also detected in blood, a finding suggesting that blood repertoires may reflect thyroid immune responses. During validation, the model predicted progression to ophthalmopathy a median of approximately 6 months ahead of onset, with more than 60% sensitivity and around 73% specificity. No statistical method was used to fix the sample size in advance, and group allocation was not hidden from the investigators. Ophthalmopathy was separated from stable hyperthyroidism by a 13 V-J signature model, with approximately 90% sensitivity and about 81% specificity obtained in cross-validation and 80%/75% obtained in testing.

V has 0 bases trimmed and J has 5 bases trimmed; junction bases matching no gene number 6. The cysteine opens and the phenylalanine closes a CDR3 of 16 amino acids. Just CDR3 DNA is preserved here, 48 bases in frame from base 1. From a lookup of the germline V gene, CDR1 and CDR2 are SGHDN and FVKESK. The TCR beta CDR3 regions were amplified from RNA transcripts. The TCR CDR3 was subjected to a first round of RT-PCR using the HTBI primer set and the Qiagen OneStep RT-PCR kit. A second multiplex PCR round built the libraries, followed by size selection and purification. Paired-end sequencing of the libraries was performed with 100 bp reads on an Illumina HiSeq2000. The authors processed their data as follows. SOAPnuke was used to process the raw data, with reads discarded if the reads contained adapters or uncalled bases, had a mean Phred below 15, or lacked an exact constant-primer or identifier match. COPE v1.2.5 was used to merge the high-quality paired reads, and each unique nucleotide sequence was defined as a clonotype. MiTCR v1.1 was used to align the clonotypes against IMGT TRBV, TRBD and TRBJ reference segments. Only V-J combinations with frequency above 0.0001, covering roughly 99% of repertoires, were analysed. A TCS score was defined as the ratio of F50 (clonal expansion) to E x V (chaos), with BLOSUM62-based TCRdist applied between CDR3 peptides within each V-J. Welch's t-statistics and random forest reduced fewer than 550 V-J features to roughly 13, which were used in a naive Bayes classifier (R e1071). TCRdb reprocessing: public reads trimmed at Q25 with fastp, clones called with MiXCR, in-frame beta chains kept. Each CDR3 protein appears once, grouped with its most common genes and DNA. None of the V and J calls come from the authors' own analysis; TCRdb made them. The sample table records around 620,000 distinct CDR3 sequences; 12% to 15% of these occur just once. The ten largest clones take up about 7% of the sample.

The specimen sequenced was blood. The chain is encoded by TRBV14 joined to TRBJ2-1; TRBD2 lines up with 8 middle nucleotides. The receptor comes from a woman between 18 and 30 years old with Graves' ophthalmopathy. The nucleotide sequence is given as TGTGCCAGCAGCCAAGATACCAGCGGGAGAAACAATGAGCAGTTCTTC. Its protein is CASSQDTSGRNNEQFF.